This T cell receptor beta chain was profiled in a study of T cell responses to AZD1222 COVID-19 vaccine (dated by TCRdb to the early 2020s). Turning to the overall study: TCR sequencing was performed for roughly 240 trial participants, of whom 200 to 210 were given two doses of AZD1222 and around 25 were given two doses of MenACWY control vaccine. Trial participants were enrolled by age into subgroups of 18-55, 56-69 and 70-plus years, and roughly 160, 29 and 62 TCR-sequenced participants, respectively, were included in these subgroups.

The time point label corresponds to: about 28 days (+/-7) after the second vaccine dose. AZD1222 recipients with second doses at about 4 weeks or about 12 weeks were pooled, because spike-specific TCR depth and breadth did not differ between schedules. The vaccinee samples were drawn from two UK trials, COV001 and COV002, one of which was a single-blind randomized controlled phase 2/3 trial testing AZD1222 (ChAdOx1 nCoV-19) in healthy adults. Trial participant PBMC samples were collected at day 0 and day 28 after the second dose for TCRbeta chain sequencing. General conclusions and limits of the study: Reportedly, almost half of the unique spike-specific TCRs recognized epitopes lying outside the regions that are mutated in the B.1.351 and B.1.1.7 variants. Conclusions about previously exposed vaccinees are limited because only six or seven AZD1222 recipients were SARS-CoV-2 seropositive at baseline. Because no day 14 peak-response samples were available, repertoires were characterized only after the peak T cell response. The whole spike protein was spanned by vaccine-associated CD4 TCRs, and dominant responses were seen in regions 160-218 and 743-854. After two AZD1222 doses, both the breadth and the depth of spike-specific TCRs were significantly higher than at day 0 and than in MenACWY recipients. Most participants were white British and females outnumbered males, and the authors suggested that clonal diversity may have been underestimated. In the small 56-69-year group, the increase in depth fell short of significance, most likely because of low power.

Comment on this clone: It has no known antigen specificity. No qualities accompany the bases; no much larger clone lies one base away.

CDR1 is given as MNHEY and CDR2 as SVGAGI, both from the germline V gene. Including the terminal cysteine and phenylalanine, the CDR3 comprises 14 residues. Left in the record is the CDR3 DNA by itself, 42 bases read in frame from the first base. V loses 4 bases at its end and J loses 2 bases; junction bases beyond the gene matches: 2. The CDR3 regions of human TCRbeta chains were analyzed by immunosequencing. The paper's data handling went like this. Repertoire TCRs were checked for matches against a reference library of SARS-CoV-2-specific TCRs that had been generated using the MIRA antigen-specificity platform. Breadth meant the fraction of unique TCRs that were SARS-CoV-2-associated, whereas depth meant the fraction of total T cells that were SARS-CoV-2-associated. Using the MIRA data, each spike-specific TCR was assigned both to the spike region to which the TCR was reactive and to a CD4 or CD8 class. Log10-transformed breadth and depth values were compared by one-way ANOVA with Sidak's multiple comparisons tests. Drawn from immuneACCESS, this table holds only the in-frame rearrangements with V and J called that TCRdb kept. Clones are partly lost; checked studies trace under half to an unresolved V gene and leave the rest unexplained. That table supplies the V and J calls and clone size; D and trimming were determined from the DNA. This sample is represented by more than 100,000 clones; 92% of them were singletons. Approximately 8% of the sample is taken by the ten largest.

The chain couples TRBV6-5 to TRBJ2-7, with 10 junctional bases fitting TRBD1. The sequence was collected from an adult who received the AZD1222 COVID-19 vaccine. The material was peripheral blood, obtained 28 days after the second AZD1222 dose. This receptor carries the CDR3 CASSLDRGAYEQYF. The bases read TGTGCCAGCAGTTTGGACAGGGGGGCCTACGAGCAGTACTTC.